The present TCR beta chain was sequenced within a study of long-term antiretroviral therapy in people with HIV. The V end lost 5 bases, the J end lost 7 bases, and 9 bases lay between the germline ends. CDR1 is SGHTA and CDR2 is FQGNSA in the germline V gene. There are 13 residues in the CDR3. Survey level was the resolution at which the v3.0 immunoSEQ assay ran. TCRdb's table, derived via immunoSEQ multiplex PCR, lists solely in-frame clones and lacks some. Altogether over 30,000 clones are present, around 79% being singletons, with the ten largest covering about 3.2%. Among participants with HIV, every one received treatment in the United States. Findings and caveats of the study: Across all time points, the repertoire was dominated by clones that expanded before ART. Relative to transplant donor controls, diversity remained lower despite increasing after ART.

On this clone: Its antigen is undetermined.

The receptor was derived from a man in his late teens or twenties with HIV. The specimen was unsorted PBMCs, collected 1.9 years after starting antiretroviral therapy. The J gene is TRBJ1-6, the V gene TRBV7-2; D may be TRBD1 (5 bases). DNA for the CDR3: TGTGCCAGCAGCCTCCGACAGAATTCACCCCTCCACTTT. It is translated as CASSLRQNSPLHF.